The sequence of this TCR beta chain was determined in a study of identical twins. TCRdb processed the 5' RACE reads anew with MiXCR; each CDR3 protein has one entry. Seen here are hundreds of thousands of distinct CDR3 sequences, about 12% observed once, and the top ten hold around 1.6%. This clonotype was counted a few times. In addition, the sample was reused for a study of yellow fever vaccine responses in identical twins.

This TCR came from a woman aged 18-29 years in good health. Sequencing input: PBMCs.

The CDR3 DNA sequence: TGTGCCAGCAGTTTATCTCAGGGCCCCTCCTACAATGAGCAGTTCTTC. It specifies CASSLSQGPSYNEQFF. V is TRBV12-3 or TRBV12-4 and J is TRBJ2-1; TRBD1 is a possible D gene (5 bases). The V end lost 2 bases, the J end lost 0 bases, and 11 bases lay between the germline ends. The CDR3 is 16 amino acids.